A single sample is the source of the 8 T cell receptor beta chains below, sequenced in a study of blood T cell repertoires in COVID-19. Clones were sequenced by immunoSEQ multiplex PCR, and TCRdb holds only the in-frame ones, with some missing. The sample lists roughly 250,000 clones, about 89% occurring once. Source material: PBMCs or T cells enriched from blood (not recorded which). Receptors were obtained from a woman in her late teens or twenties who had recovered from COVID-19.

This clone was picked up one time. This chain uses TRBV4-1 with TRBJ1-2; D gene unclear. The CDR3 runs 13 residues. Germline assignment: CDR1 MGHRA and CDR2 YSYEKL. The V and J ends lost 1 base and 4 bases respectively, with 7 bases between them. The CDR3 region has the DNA TGCGCCAGCAGCCAAGGAGGGATCTATGGCTACACCTTC. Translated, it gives CASSQGGIYGYTF.

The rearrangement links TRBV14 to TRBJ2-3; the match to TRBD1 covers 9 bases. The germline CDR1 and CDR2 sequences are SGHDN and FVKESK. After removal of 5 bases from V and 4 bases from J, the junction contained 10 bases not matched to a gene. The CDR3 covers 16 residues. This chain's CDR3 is CASSARTGVGPDTQYF. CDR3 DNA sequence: TGTGCCAGCAGCGCCCGGACAGGGGTAGGGCCAGATACGCAGTATTTT.

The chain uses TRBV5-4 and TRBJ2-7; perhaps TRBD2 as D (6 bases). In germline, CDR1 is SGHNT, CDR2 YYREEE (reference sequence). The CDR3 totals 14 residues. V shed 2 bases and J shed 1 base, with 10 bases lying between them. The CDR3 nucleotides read TGTGCCAGCAGCTTCGGGACTGAGTCCTACGAGCAGTACTTC. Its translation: CASSFGTESYEQYF.

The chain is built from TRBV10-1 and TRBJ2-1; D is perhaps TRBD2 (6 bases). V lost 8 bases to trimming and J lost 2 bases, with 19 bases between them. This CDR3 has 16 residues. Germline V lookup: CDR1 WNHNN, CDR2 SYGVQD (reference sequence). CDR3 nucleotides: TGCGCCAGCTCCCAGGGAAGGGACTGTCCCTACAATGAGCAGTTCTTC. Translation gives CASSQGRDCPYNEQFF.

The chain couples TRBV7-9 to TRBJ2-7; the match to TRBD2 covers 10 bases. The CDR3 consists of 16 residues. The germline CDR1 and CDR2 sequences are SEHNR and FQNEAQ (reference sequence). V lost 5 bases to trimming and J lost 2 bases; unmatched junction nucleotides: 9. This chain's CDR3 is CASSPLAGGSPYEQYF. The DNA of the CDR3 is TGTGCCAGCAGCCCGTTAGCGGGAGGATCACCCTACGAGCAGTACTTC.

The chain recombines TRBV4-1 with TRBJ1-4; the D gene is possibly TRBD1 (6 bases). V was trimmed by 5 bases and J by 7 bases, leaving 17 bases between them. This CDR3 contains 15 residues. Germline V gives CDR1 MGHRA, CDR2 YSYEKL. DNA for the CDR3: TGCGCCAGCAGCTGGGTGGGGGCCGCGGTTGAAAAACTGTTTTTT. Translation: CASSWVGAAVEKLFF.

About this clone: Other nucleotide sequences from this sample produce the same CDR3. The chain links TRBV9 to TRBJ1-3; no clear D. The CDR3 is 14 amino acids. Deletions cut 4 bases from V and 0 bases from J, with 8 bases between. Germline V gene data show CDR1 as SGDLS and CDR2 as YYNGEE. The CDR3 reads CASSLRGSGNTIYF. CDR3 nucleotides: TGTGCCAGCAGCTTGAGAGGCTCTGGAAACACCATATATTTT.

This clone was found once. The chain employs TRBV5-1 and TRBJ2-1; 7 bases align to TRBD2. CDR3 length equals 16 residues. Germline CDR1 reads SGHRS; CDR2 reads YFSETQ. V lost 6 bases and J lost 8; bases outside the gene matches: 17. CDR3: CASTREPSGQSDEQFF. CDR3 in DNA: TGCGCCAGCACCCGAGAGCCTAGCGGCCAGAGCGATGAGCAGTTCTTC.